This passage covers 22 T cell receptor beta chains from one sample sequenced in a study of T cells after yellow fever vaccination. MiXCR was run by TCRdb on the 5' RACE reads, yielding one entry per CDR3 protein. The repertoire consists of under 300,000 distinct CDR3 sequences, with roughly 6.3% occurring once and the leading ten covering about 0.95%. Specimen: CD4+ T cells sorted from PBMCs, collected on the day of the yellow fever booster vaccination. The receptors were sampled from a man aged 25 to 40 who received the YFV17D yellow fever vaccine.

This clonotype was found a few times. The chain joins TRBV5-4 to TRBJ2-7; 8 nucleotides agree with TRBD1. J was trimmed by 2 bases and V by 2 bases; bases with no gene match: 3. The CDR3 length is 14 residues. Germline assignment: CDR1 SGHNT and CDR2 YYREEE (reference sequence). The CDR3 region has the DNA TGTGCCAGCAGCTTACAGGGGGGTACCTACGAGCAGTACTTC. Amino acids: CASSLQGGTYEQYF. Full variable domain (outside the CDR3, taken from reference TRBV5-4 and TRBJ2-7): ETGVTQSPTHLIKTRGQQVTLRCSSQSGHNTVSWYQQALGQGPQFIFQYYREEENGRGNFPPRFSGLQFPNYSSELNVNALELDDSALYLCASSLQGGTYEQYFGPGTRLTVT.

This chain joins TRBV20-1 and TRBJ2-1; TRBD2 agrees at 7 bases. This CDR3 contains 13 residues. V lost 4 bases, J lost 5 bases, and 5 bases stayed unmatched. Germline CDR1 and CDR2: DFQATT and SNEGSKA (reference sequence). DNA for the CDR3: TGCAGTGCTAATGGCGGGGGAAACAATGAGCAGTTCTTC. Its protein is CSANGGGNNEQFF.

In this sample, this clonotype turned up a few times. CDR3 coding DNA: TGCAGTGCTAGCCCACAGGGGCGTTGGCAAGAGACCCAGTACTTC. Its translation: CSASPQGRWQETQYF. The chain recombines TRBV20-1 with TRBJ2-5; 7 bases align to TRBD1. The CDR3 spans 15 residues. Germline lookup yields CDR1 DFQATT and CDR2 SNEGSKA (reference sequence). V gave up 3 bases and J gave up 2 bases; unmatched junction bases: 9.

This sequence joins TRBV5-6 and TRBJ2-3, with unresolved D. This CDR3 has 12 amino acids. V lost 3 bases and J 9 bases, leaving 11 bases between the germline ends. Germline lookup yields CDR1 SGHDT and CDR2 YYEEEE. Here the CDR3 reads CASSYVGNTQYF. CDR3 nucleotides: TGTGCCAGCAGCTACGTAGGGAACACGCAGTATTTT.

This clonotype was seen many times. The chain is built from TRBV12-3 or TRBV12-4 and TRBJ2-1; tentatively, D is TRBD2 (6 bases). The CDR3 has 16 residues. V was trimmed by 5 bases and J by 5 bases, leaving 19 bases between them. The CDR3 spells CASSPSGVGGDNEQFF. In DNA, the CDR3 is TGTGCCAGCAGTCCCTCGGGGGTTGGCGGGGACAATGAGCAGTTCTTC.

In this sample, this clonotype turned up many times. This chain connects TRBV5-1 to TRBJ2-4, with 7 bases fitting TRBD2. V was pared by 0 bases and J by 0 bases, with 3 bases of the junction left unmatched. The CDR3 loop spans 16 amino acids. The germline CDR1 and CDR2 sequences are SGHRS and YFSETQ. The CDR3 region has the DNA TGCGCCAGCAGCTTGGAAACGGGGGGAGCCAAAAACATTCAGTACTTC. It yields the protein CASSLETGGAKNIQYF.

In this sample, this clonotype turned up many times. V usage is TRBV10-1 and J usage is TRBJ2-1; 8 bases match TRBD1. V gave up 10 bases and J gave up 9 bases; unmatched junction bases: 11. Germline V gene sequence: CDR1 WNHNN, CDR2 SYGVQD (reference sequence). CDR3 length: 13 residues. The chain's CDR3 is CATGAGGMSEQFF. The CDR3, as DNA: TGCGCCACCGGGGCAGGGGGCATGAGTGAGCAGTTCTTC.

Ten or more counts support this clonotype. The gene calls are TRBV12-3 or TRBV12-4 and TRBJ1-2, with D possibly TRBD1 on 5 matching bases. Trimming left V 7 bases short and J 5 bases short, with 20 bases between. The CDR3 has 15 residues. CDR3 nucleotide sequence: TGTGCCAGCACCCCTAATTGGGGGGTGGATTATGGCTACACCTTC. Translated: CASTPNWGVDYGYTF.

As for this clonotype: Possible read error: a much larger clone is one base away. V and J are TRBV20-1 and TRBJ2-4; 8 bases agree with TRBD2. This CDR3 contains 13 residues. Germline V gene lookup returns CDR1 DFQATT and CDR2 SNEGSKA (reference sequence). The ends lost 5 bases at V and 9 bases at J; junction bases unmatched: 9. The CDR3 region is CSAYAAGETIQYF. The CDR3 coding sequence is TGCAGTGCTTACGCAGCGGGGGAAACCATTCAGTACTTC.

There are many counts of this clonotype. The genes are TRBV2 and TRBJ2-1; D ambiguous. From germline, CDR1 is SNHLY and CDR2 FYNNEI. The V end was cut by 5 bases, the J end by 7 bases, with 12 bases between. CDR3 length equals 13 residues. CDR3 bases: TGTGCCAGCAGTTACGGGCGAGGTAATGAGCAGTTCTTC. Translated, it gives CASSYGRGNEQFF.

This rearrangement joins TRBV29-1 to TRBJ2-7; TRBD1 is a possible D gene (5 bases). Germline CDR1 is SQVTM and CDR2 is ANQGSEA. The CDR3 extends over 12 amino acids. Trimming left V 5 bases short and J 0 bases short, with 8 bases between. The CDR3 DNA reads as TGCAGCGTTTCAGGGAACTCCTACGAGCAGTACTTC. Protein: CSVSGNSYEQYF.

This clonotype was picked up many times. V and J are TRBV14 and TRBJ2-7; no clear D. CDR3 size: 13 residues. Germline V gives CDR1 SGHDN, CDR2 FVKESK. Trimming removed 1 base at V and 6 bases at J, with 10 bases between. DNA for the CDR3: TGTGCCAGCAGCCAAGGGATGCGGACCGAGCAGTACTTC. This codes for CASSQGMRTEQYF.

This rearrangement joins TRBV7-2 to TRBJ2-7; D is possibly TRBD1 (6 bases). Germline CDR1 SGHTA, CDR2 FQGNSA. Trimming stripped 5 bases from V and 2 bases from J, with 19 bases between. The CDR3 contains 16 residues. The CDR3: CASSDGQSAPPYEQYF. CDR3 DNA sequence: TGTGCCAGCAGCGACGGACAGTCCGCCCCACCCTACGAGCAGTACTTC.

This clonotype was detected only a few times. This chain joins TRBV14 and TRBJ2-7; 8 bases are a match to TRBD2. Germline V lookup: CDR1 SGHDN, CDR2 FVKESK. The CDR3 has 13 amino acids. Trimming took 5 bases from V and 2 from J; bases not matched to a gene: 2. The CDR3 DNA reads TGTGCCAGCAGCTGGACTAGCACCTACGAGCAGTACTTC. Protein: CASSWTSTYEQYF.

This clonotype occurred a few times. The V gene is TRBV6-2 or TRBV6-3, the J gene TRBJ2-7, with D perhaps matching TRBD1 (6 bases). V dropped 4 bases and J dropped 2 bases, with 15 bases sitting between them. The germline gives CDR1 MNHEY, CDR2 SVGEGT. CDR3 size: 15 residues. CDR3 in DNA: TGTGCCAGCAGTTCGGGACATAGCCCCCCCTACGAGCAGTACTTC. Translation: CASSSGHSPPYEQYF.

The V and J genes are TRBV12-3 or TRBV12-4 and TRBJ1-3; unclear D gene. V shed 6 bases and J shed 2 bases, with 17 bases lying between them. The CDR3 has 16 residues. CDR3 sequence reads: CASRASGGLPGNTIYF. DNA of the CDR3: TGTGCCAGCAGGGCCTCAGGCGGGCTGCCTGGAAACACCATATATTTT.

This clonotype was found many times. This rearrangement joins TRBV20-1 to TRBJ2-5; a weak D match, TRBD1 (7 bases). With 6 bases removed from V and 7 bases from J, the gap between germline ends came to 15 bases. Germline V lookup: CDR1 DFQATT, CDR2 SNEGSKA (reference sequence). The CDR3 contains 12 residues. The CDR3 coding sequence is TGCAGTGCACAATACAGGGGACTGACCCAGTACTTC. It encodes CSAQYRGLTQYF.

The chain combines TRBV20-1 with TRBJ2-7; 8 bases agree with TRBD1. The CDR3 runs 13 residues. Germline-derived CDR1 and CDR2 are DFQATT and SNEGSKA (reference sequence). After removal of 7 bases from V and 0 bases from J, the junction contained 5 bases not matched to a gene. In nucleotides, the CDR3 is TGCAGTGGAACAGGGGGTCTCTCCTACGAGCAGTACTTC. Translation: CSGTGGLSYEQYF.

The chain is built from TRBV5-1 and TRBJ2-4, with D perhaps TRBD2 (6 bases). This CDR3 has 14 residues. V lost 5 bases and J lost 8, with 17 bases in between. Germline V CDR1 and CDR2: SGHRS, YFSETQ. In DNA form, the CDR3 reads TGCGCCAGCAGTTCAGCGGGCAGAAGGGACATTCAGTACTTC. This codes for CASSSAGRRDIQYF.

This clonotype showed up many times. The V call is TRBV20-1, the J call TRBJ1-2; TRBD1 is a possible D gene (6 bases). Germline CDR1 DFQATT, CDR2 SNEGSKA (reference sequence). The germline V and J ends were trimmed by 0 bases and 5 bases, with 16 bases remaining between them. The CDR3 has 15 residues. CDR3 nucleotide sequence: TGCAGTGCTAGAGATCCGTTAGGACAGAAATATGGCTACACCTTC. Its translation: CSARDPLGQKYGYTF.

This clonotype came up many times. The rearrangement joins TRBV19 to TRBJ1-5; no clear D gene. The germline V gene encodes CDR1 LNHDA and CDR2 SQIVND (reference sequence). V was cut by 5 bases and J by 7 bases, with 12 bases left in between. The CDR3 has 13 amino acids. CDR3: CASSPLPGQPQHF. CDR3 DNA: TGTGCCAGTAGTCCCCTCCCGGGGCAGCCCCAGCATTTT.

The chain links TRBV15 to TRBJ2-3, with D unclear. The CDR3 has 13 amino acids. V lost 1 base to trimming and J lost 2 bases, with 4 bases between them. CDR1 and CDR2 (germline): LNHNV, YYDKDF (reference sequence). This chain's CDR3 is CATSRVATDTQYF. The DNA of the CDR3 is TGTGCCACCAGCAGAGTAGCCACAGATACGCAGTATTTT.